Each of the 27 T cell receptor beta chains below was sequenced from the same sample in a study of human T cells and chemical hapten exposure. Library construction involved attaching unique molecular identifiers to individual cDNA molecules, which allowed quantitative, reproducible TCR counting. Using its own MiXCR run on the reads, TCRdb lists one record per CDR3 protein. The data contain 3,200 or so distinct CDR3 sequences, nearly 50% of them singletons. The total RNA was obtained from whole blood that was not fractionated. Material: whole blood. The receptors originated from a human donor who had alopecia or was a healthy volunteer (not recorded which). Some clones in this sample may be carry-over from other donors' samples. This table probably holds off-target reads from a library built for another chain.

This clonotype was found once. This chain links TRBV28 with TRBJ2-4; D gene unclear. The germline V and J ends were trimmed by 8 bases and 0 bases, with 11 bases remaining between them. CDR1 is MDHEN and CDR2 is SYDVKM in the germline V gene. The CDR3 runs 14 residues. The CDR3 DNA is TGTGCCAGCTCTGGTAGGGTAGCCAAAAACATTCAGTACTTC. Protein: CASSGRVAKNIQYF.

The genes are TRBV5-6 and TRBJ2-7, with D perhaps given as TRBD1 or TRBD2 (5 bases each). Germline CDR1 is SGHDT and CDR2 is YYEEEE. Trimming removed 4 bases at V and 0 bases at J, with 17 bases between. The CDR3 is 16 amino acids. CDR3: CASSRELGTGSYEQYF. The DNA of the CDR3 is TGTGCCAGCAGCCGAGAACTTGGGACGGGCTCCTACGAGCAGTACTTC.

The chain combines TRBV4-1 with TRBJ2-3; maybe TRBD2 (5 bases). The CDR3 extends over 17 amino acids. From germline, CDR1 is MGHRA and CDR2 YSYEKL. The germline V and J ends were trimmed by 2 bases and 2 bases, with 17 bases remaining between them. For the CDR3, the DNA is TGCGCCAGCAGCCAAAACCCCCGGACTGGGGTCACAGATACGCAGTATTTT. Translation gives CASSQNPRTGVTDTQYF.

The chain is built from TRBV7-6 and TRBJ2-4; 10 bases line up with TRBD2. Looked up from germline, CDR1 is SGHVS and CDR2 is FNYEAQ. Trimming removed 5 bases from V and 7 bases from J; junction bases left unmatched: 8. The CDR3 spans 15 residues. CDR3 in amino acids: CASSPSLAGVNIQYF. The CDR3 DNA is TGTGCCAGCAGCCCCTCGCTAGCGGGGGTCAACATTCAGTACTTC.

The V gene is TRBV9, the J gene TRBJ2-1; 7 bases align to TRBD2. Germline assignment: CDR1 SGDLS and CDR2 YYNGEE. CDR3 length: 14 amino acids. V dropped 3 bases and J dropped 10; count of bases not matched to a gene: 10. In nucleotides, the CDR3 is TGTGCCAGCAGCGGAGCCGGGCGGGGGAGCGAGCAGTTCTTC. Translating it yields CASSGAGRGSEQFF.

The chain combines TRBV27 with TRBJ2-2; D not certain. V was pared by 5 bases and J by 3 bases, with 16 bases between. This CDR3 spans 16 amino acids. The germline gives CDR1 MNHEY, CDR2 SMNVEV (reference sequence). CDR3 sequence reads: CASSPTPRSDTGELFF. CDR3 coding DNA: TGTGCCAGCAGTCCCACCCCGCGGTCGGACACCGGGGAGCTGTTTTTT.

The V call is TRBV12-3 or TRBV12-4, the J call TRBJ2-3; D not certain. V shed 2 bases and J shed 3 bases, with 9 bases lying between them. This CDR3 comprises 14 residues. CDR3 sequence: CASSLSMTTDTQYF. For the CDR3, the DNA is TGTGCCAGCAGTTTATCAATGACTACAGATACGCAGTATTTT.

This chain connects TRBV29-1 to TRBJ2-1; D tentatively fits TRBD1 or TRBD2 (7 bases each). Germline V lookup: CDR1 SQVTM, CDR2 ANQGSEA. CDR3 length: 14 amino acids. The V end was cut by 7 bases, the J end by 8 bases, with 21 bases between. The CDR3 is CSARPQGGFDEQFF. In DNA, the CDR3 is TGCAGCGCCCGCCCCCAGGGGGGGTTCGATGAGCAGTTCTTC.

This chain connects TRBV12-3 or TRBV12-4 to TRBJ2-7, with TRBD1 identical over 7 bases. Losses at the gene ends were 2 bases for V and 2 bases for J; bases not matched to a gene: 3. There are 14 residues in the CDR3. In DNA, the CDR3 is TGTGCCAGCAGTTTACGGGACAGACCCTACGAGCAGTACTTC. This encodes CASSLRDRPYEQYF.

This clonotype came up a few times. This chain joins TRBV10-3 and TRBJ2-3; D may be TRBD1 (6 bases). Trimming left V 6 bases short and J 0 bases short, with 10 bases between. The CDR3 length is 14 residues. CDR1 and CDR2 (germline): ENHRY, SYGVKD. The CDR3 spells CAIRGHSSTDTQYF. DNA of the CDR3: TGTGCCATCAGGGGACACTCTAGCACAGATACGCAGTATTTT.

This clonotype was seen a handful of times. This rearrangement joins TRBV20-1 to TRBJ2-2; TRBD2 might be the D (5 bases). Germline V gives CDR1 DFQATT, CDR2 SNEGSKA (reference sequence). This CDR3 spans 12 amino acids. Trimming removed 6 bases from V and 6 bases from J, with 11 bases in between. The CDR3 protein is CSAPTEAGELFF. The CDR3 bases are TGCAGTGCCCCTACGGAGGCCGGGGAGCTGTTTTTT.

V usage is TRBV5-4 and J usage is TRBJ2-1; D gene uncertain. Per germline, CDR1 SGHNT and CDR2 YYREEE (reference sequence). The CDR3 contains 15 residues. V gave up 0 bases and J gave up 5 bases, with 12 bases separating them. This CDR3 is CASSLDGPFNNEQFF. CDR3 sequence (DNA): TGTGCCAGCAGCTTGGACGGCCCATTCAACAATGAGCAGTTCTTC. Full variable domain (rest looked up from reference TRBV5-4 and TRBJ2-1): ETGVTQSPTHLIKTRGQQVTLRCSSQSGHNTVSWYQQALGQGPQFIFQYYREEENGRGNFPPRFSGLQFPNYSSELNVNALELDDSALYLCASSLDGPFNNEQFFGPGTRLTVL.

This chain uses TRBV3-1 with TRBJ2-2; no definite D call. The V end was cut by 0 bases, the J end by 4 bases, with 9 bases between. The CDR3 extends over 15 amino acids. The germline V gene encodes CDR1 LGHDT and CDR2 YNNKEL (reference sequence). CDR3 sequence reads: CASSQEPGGTGELFF. As DNA, the CDR3 is TGTGCCAGCAGCCAAGAACCGGGCGGCACCGGGGAGCTGTTTTTT.

The CDR3: CASSLKGNEQFF. In DNA form, the CDR3 reads TGCGCCAGCAGCTTGAAGGGCAATGAGCAGTTCTTC. The chain recombines TRBV5-1 with TRBJ2-1; D gene uncertain. The length of the CDR3 is 12 residues. Germline lookup yields CDR1 SGHRS and CDR2 YFSETQ. The ends were cut back, 1 base at V and 6 bases at J, with 5 bases in the middle.

The gene calls are TRBV20-1 and TRBJ2-5; D not certain. CDR3 length: 12 residues. Trimming stripped 5 bases from V and 4 bases from J, with 11 bases between. Germline V gene data show CDR1 as DFQATT and CDR2 as SNEGSKA (reference sequence). CDR3 amino acids: CSAPPARETQYF. The CDR3 DNA reads as TGCAGTGCTCCCCCCGCACGAGAGACCCAGTACTTC.

The chain combines TRBV10-2 with TRBJ2-3, with D perhaps TRBD2 (5 bases). The CDR3 runs 12 residues. V shed 5 bases and J shed 4 bases, with 7 bases lying between them. Germline V gene data show CDR1 as WSHSY and CDR2 as SAAADI. CDR3 in DNA: TGCGCCAGCAGTCCCGGGGCAGATACGCAGTATTTT. It yields the protein CASSPGADTQYF.

This clonotype was recorded a few times. J is TRBJ2-3 and V is TRBV12-3 or TRBV12-4, with D perhaps matching TRBD2 (6 bases). The ends were cut back, 5 bases at V and 5 bases at J, with 20 bases in the middle. The length of the CDR3 is 16 residues. Here the CDR3 DNA reads TGTGCCAGCAGTCAGGGTCGGGGGAAAAGTGGAGATACGCAGTATTTT. This gives the protein CASSQGRGKSGDTQYF.

V usage is TRBV4-3 and J usage is TRBJ2-1; 8 nucleotides align to TRBD1. This CDR3 contains 14 residues. V shed 1 base and J 13 bases; nucleotides not matched to a gene: 9. CDR1 and CDR2 from the germline V gene are LGHNA and YSLEER. CDR3 protein: CASSQVDAGGSQFF. CDR3 in DNA: TGCGCCAGCAGCCAAGTCGACGCAGGGGGCAGCCAGTTCTTC.

The rearrangement uses TRBV20-1 and TRBJ2-3, with 9 positions matching TRBD2. Germline V gene sequence: CDR1 DFQATT, CDR2 SNEGSKA (reference sequence). V lost 6 bases to trimming and J lost 2 bases; unmatched junction nucleotides: 12. CDR3 length: 16 amino acids. The CDR3 sequence: CSASIPAGGYTDTQYF. The DNA for the CDR3 is TGCAGTGCCTCGATCCCAGCGGGAGGATACACAGATACGCAGTATTTT.

In nucleotides, the CDR3 is TGTGCCAGCAGTGAAGCAGGAGGGGGCCAGCCCCAGCATTTT. Amino acid sequence: CASSEAGGGQPQHF. V is TRBV6-4 and J is TRBJ1-5; 7 bases match TRBD1. V was pared by 3 bases and J by 7 bases, with 6 bases of the junction left unmatched. This CDR3 has 14 amino acids. Germline values: CDR1 MRHNA, CDR2 SNTAGT.

V usage is TRBV7-9 and J usage is TRBJ2-4, with D possibly matching TRBD2 (7 bases). Trimming removed 4 bases from V and 5 bases from J, with 15 bases in between. This CDR3 has 15 residues. From germline, CDR1 is SEHNR and CDR2 FQNEAQ (reference sequence). The CDR3 bases are TGTGCCAGCAGCTCCACCCAGGGGAGGGAAAACATTCAGTACTTC. It translates to CASSSTQGRENIQYF.

This chain links TRBV14 with TRBJ2-7; 8 bases agree with TRBD1. Trimming removed 3 bases from V and 5 bases from J; junction bases left unmatched: 9. CDR3 length: 15 residues. Germline V gene data show CDR1 as SGHDN and CDR2 as FVKESK. CDR3 amino acids: CASSHFRDRFHEQYF. CDR3 DNA: TGTGCCAGCAGCCATTTCCGGGACAGGTTCCACGAGCAGTACTTC.

The chain joins TRBV27 to TRBJ2-2; either TRBD1 or TRBD2 may supply D (5 bases each). CDR3 length: 18 amino acids. The germline V gene has CDR1 MNHEY and CDR2 SMNVEV (reference sequence). Trimming shortened V by 10 bases and J by 1 base, and 25 bases separated the two germline ends. This CDR3 is CATAQPGLGHQNTGELFF. CDR3 DNA: TGTGCCACCGCCCAGCCGGGGTTGGGGCACCAGAACACCGGGGAGCTGTTTTTT.

The chain couples TRBV6-5 to TRBJ1-6; tentative D call: TRBD1 (6 bases). V lost 5 bases, J lost 9 bases, and 14 bases lay in between. This CDR3 contains 14 residues. Germline V gives CDR1 MNHEY, CDR2 SVGAGI. The CDR3 protein is CASSLQQGSSPLHF. The CDR3 DNA reads as TGTGCCAGCAGTCTTCAACAGGGAAGTTCACCCCTCCACTTT.

The V call is TRBV29-1, the J call TRBJ2-3; 10 bases match TRBD2. Germline assignment: CDR1 SQVTM and CDR2 ANQGSEA. The CDR3 covers 13 residues. V shed 5 bases and J 6 bases; nucleotides not matched to a gene: 5. The chain's CDR3 is CSVYILAGDTQYF. The DNA for the CDR3 is TGCAGCGTTTACATACTAGCGGGGGATACGCAGTATTTT.

V and J are TRBV30 and TRBJ2-4; tentatively, D is TRBD2 (5 bases). The V end was cut by 5 bases, the J end by 6 bases, with 11 bases between. CDR1 and CDR2 from the germline V gene are GTSNPN and SVGIG (reference sequence). CDR3 length: 12 amino acids. CDR3 loop: CAWSWERNIQYF. In DNA, the CDR3 is TGTGCCTGGTCATGGGAGAGAAACATTCAGTACTTC. Combining the CDR3 with reference TRBV30 and TRBJ2-4 gives the whole variable domain SQTIHQWPATLVQPVGSPLSLECTVEGTSNPNLYWYRQAAGRGLQLLFYSVGIGQISSEVPQNLSASRPQDRQFILSSKKLLLSDSGFYLCAWSWERNIQYFGAGTRLSVL.

This clonotype appeared a few times. The CDR3 coding sequence is TGCAGTGCTATGACGAGACTAGTGTCCACAGATACGCAGTATTTT. This translates into CSAMTRLVSTDTQYF. V usage is TRBV20-1 and J usage is TRBJ2-3, with D tentatively TRBD2 (6 bases). Trimming took off 4 bases at V and 2 bases at J, with 16 bases between the two ends. The CDR3 runs 15 residues. Germline V CDR1 and CDR2: DFQATT, SNEGSKA (reference sequence).